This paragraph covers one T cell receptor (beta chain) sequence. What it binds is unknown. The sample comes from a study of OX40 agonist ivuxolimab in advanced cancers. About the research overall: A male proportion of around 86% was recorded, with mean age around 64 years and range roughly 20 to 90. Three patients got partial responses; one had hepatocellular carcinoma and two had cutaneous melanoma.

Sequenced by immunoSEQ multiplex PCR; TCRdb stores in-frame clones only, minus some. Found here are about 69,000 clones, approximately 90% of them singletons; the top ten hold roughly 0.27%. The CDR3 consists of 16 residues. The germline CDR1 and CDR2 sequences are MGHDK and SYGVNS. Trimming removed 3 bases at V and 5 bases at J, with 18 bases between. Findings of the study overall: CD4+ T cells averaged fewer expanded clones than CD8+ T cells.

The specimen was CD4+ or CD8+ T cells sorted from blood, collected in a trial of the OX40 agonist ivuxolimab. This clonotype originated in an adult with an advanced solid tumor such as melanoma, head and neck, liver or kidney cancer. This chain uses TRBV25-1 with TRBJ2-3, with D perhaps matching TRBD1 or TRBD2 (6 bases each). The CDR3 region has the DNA TGTGCCAGCAGTGAGGACCGGGGGCCCAAAAAAGATACGCAGTATTTT. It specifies CASSEDRGPKKDTQYF.